The 10 T cell receptor beta chains reported below all come from one sample, sequenced in a study of T cell repertoires in cytomegalovirus infection. TCRdb re-derived calls from the reads in MiXCR, one entry per CDR3 protein. The sample lists under 800,000 distinct CDR3 sequences, roughly a quarter seen once, with under 8.5% in the top ten. Input material: CD8+ T cells from PBMCs. Receptors were obtained from a human donor in good health (CMV status not recorded). Some clones in this sample may be carry-over from other donors' samples.

In its sample, this clonotype was seen a few times. The rearrangement links TRBV29-1 to TRBJ2-5, with 8 bases fitting TRBD1. CDR1 and CDR2 (germline): SQVTM, ANQGSEA. The CDR3 spans 15 residues. V gave up 0 bases and J gave up 5 bases; unmatched junction bases: 8. CDR3 sequence: CSVEDEDRGVETQYF. CDR3 coding DNA: TGCAGCGTTGAAGACGAAGACAGGGGAGTGGAGACCCAGTACTTC.

The chain is built from TRBV29-1 and TRBJ1-5; D is possibly TRBD1 (6 bases). Germline CDR1 reads SQVTM; CDR2 reads ANQGSEA. The germline V and J ends were trimmed by 4 bases and 4 bases, with 11 bases remaining between them. This CDR3 comprises 13 residues. DNA for the CDR3: TGCAGCGTTGGAGACAGGACTAATCAGCCCCAGCATTTT. This codes for CSVGDRTNQPQHF.

In this sample, this clonotype turned up many times. This chain uses TRBV7-3 with TRBJ1-1; maybe TRBD1 (6 bases). Germline CDR1 SGHTA, CDR2 FQGTGA. The CDR3 extends over 13 amino acids. Trimming took off 1 base at V and 6 bases at J, with 9 bases between the two ends. CDR3 nucleotides: TGTGCCAGCAGCTTAATGGGGGGCGCTGAAGCTTTCTTT. Its protein is CASSLMGGAEAFF.

V and J are TRBV5-3 and TRBJ2-3; D is unresolved. TRBV5-3 is placed among ORFs of uncertain function. With 9 bases removed from V and 6 bases from J, the gap between germline ends came to 14 bases. CDR3 size: 12 residues. This CDR3 reads CANTPIWDTQYF. As DNA, the CDR3 is TGTGCCAACACTCCTATTTGGGATACGCAGTATTTT.

This clonotype was counted a few times. The rearrangement links TRBV7-9 to TRBJ2-7; no clear D. The CDR3 has 12 amino acids. V lost 3 bases and J lost 9, with 12 bases in between. CDR1 is SEHNR and CDR2 is FQNEAQ in the germline V gene (reference sequence). For the CDR3, the DNA is TGTGCCAGCAGCTTGGGTACCTTTGGGCAGTACGTC. Residues: CASSLGTFGQYV.

Many counts were recorded for this clonotype. The chain employs TRBV10-2 and TRBJ2-7; TRBD2 matches at 13 bases. This CDR3 spans 15 amino acids. In germline, CDR1 is WSHSY, CDR2 SAAADI. Germline trimming cut 10 bases from V and 0 bases from J; bases unmatched to any gene: 6. CDR3 in amino acids: CATYGTSGASYEQYF. The CDR3 DNA sequence: TGCGCCACCTACGGGACTAGCGGGGCCTCCTACGAGCAGTACTTC.

The chain recombines TRBV28 with TRBJ2-7; D not resolved. Germline CDR1 is MDHEN and CDR2 is SYDVKM. The V end was cut by 3 bases, the J end by 0 bases, with 12 bases between. CDR3 length equals 15 residues. In nucleotides, the CDR3 is TGTGCCAGCAGTTTCGGACCGAAGAGCTCCTACGAGCAGTACGTC. Amino acids: CASSFGPKSSYEQYV.

The rearrangement joins TRBV29-1 to TRBJ1-1, with a possible D match to TRBD1 (5 bases). Germline values: CDR1 SQVTM, CDR2 ANQGSEA. The CDR3 length is 18 residues. The V and J ends lost 0 bases and 1 base respectively, with 21 bases between them. Here the CDR3 reads CSVEDPGRETLRNTEAFF. CDR3 DNA sequence: TGCAGCGTTGAAGATCCGGGCAGGGAAACCCTACGGAACACTGAAGCTTTCTTT.

A remark on this clonotype: Mismatch with germline at one junction end may stem from a read error. The rearrangement joins TRBV6-1 to TRBJ2-2; a weak D match, TRBD2 (5 bases). CDR3 size: 13 residues. CDR1 MNHNS and CDR2 SASEGT come from the germline V gene. CDR3 coding DNA: TGTGCCAGCAGTCACCCTAACACCGGGGAGCTGCTTTTT. Translated: CASSHPNTGELLF.

The CDR3 is CASFDRMNTEAFF. The CDR3 DNA reads TGCGCCAGCTTTGACAGGATGAACACTGAAGCTTTCTTT. This chain uses TRBV10-2 with TRBJ1-1; maybe TRBD1 (6 bases). Deletions cut 8 bases from V and 0 bases from J, with 10 bases between. The CDR3 covers 13 residues. CDR1 is WSHSY, CDR2 SAAADI, per germline.